This TCR beta chain was observed in a study of T cell repertoires in cytomegalovirus infection. The germline gives CDR1 SNHLY, CDR2 FYNNEI. There are 17 residues in the CDR3. Trimming took off 6 bases at V and 0 bases at J, with 19 bases between the two ends. Note on this clonotype: Its matching antigen is unknown.

TCRdb recomputed calls from the reads with MiXCR, one row per CDR3 protein. The table records approximately 990,000 distinct CDR3 sequences, 25% to 40% of them present only once. General study findings and limits: HLA-C-restricted CMV-specific TCR beta clonotypes were dominant in the ex vivo response.

The chain is built from TRBV2 and TRBJ2-3; D ambiguous. This receptor was obtained from a human donor in good health (CMV status not recorded). Some clones in this sample may be carry-over from other donors' samples. This material consisted of cultured CD8+ T cells from PBMCs, taken from culture after CMV antigen stimulation. The CDR3 region is CASSYPRPVSSTDTQYF. CDR3 in DNA: TGTGCCAGCAGCTACCCCCGGCCGGTGTCTAGCACAGATACGCAGTATTTT.